This paragraph covers one TCR beta chain sequence. This clonotype was seen only a few times. Its specific antigen is unknown. Nothing much larger sits one base from this clone, and base qualities are not available. This sample was taken from a study of post-analysis software for immune sequencing data (dated by TCRdb to between 2014 and 2017). Regarding the research as a whole: Relapsing-remitting, secondary progressive and progressive-relapsing multiple sclerosis were recorded as disease courses, and subtype annotation was lacking for some patients. A subset of samples was prepared in parallel using single-end sample barcoding, then pooled and co-amplified after Illumina adapter ligation. The multiple sclerosis patient repertoires were compared with 10 to 12 previously published healthy control repertoires from donors aged 6 to 25 years. General conclusions and limits of the study: Direct clustering with F measure revealed strong co-clustering of samples prepared in the same batch, which led to a batch-effect correction. The control group was slightly older than the multiple sclerosis patient group. Multiple sclerosis patients had significantly lower normalized Chao1 diversity than controls, a result that suggests substantial peripheral T-cell clonal expansion. Significantly higher frequencies in patients than in controls were found for five or six TRBV segments, including TRBV5-6, TRBV5-1 and TRBV20-1.

Relative to germline, V is 1 base shorter and J is 3 bases shorter, with 15 bases between their ends. CDR1 and CDR2, per the germline V gene (reference sequence), are LGHDT and YNNKEL. The CDR3 runs 17 residues from the cysteine to the phenylalanine. Just the 51-base CDR3 DNA is kept, in frame starting at base 1. The protocol used for the library was PCR. TCRdb names Illumina HiSeq 2500 as the instrument used. To reduce PCR and sequencing biases, unique molecular identifiers were incorporated into the TCR beta cDNA libraries. Every 1 to 10 million input T cells yielded 500,000 or so cDNA molecules, meaning each molecule approximated one T cell. The patient libraries were prepared and sequenced with the same protocol used for the earlier healthy control dataset. Samples belonging to the same batch were prepared together, multiplexed and sequenced on a shared HiSeq lane. The paper's data handling went like this. MIGEC was used to process the raw barcoded reads, and molecular identifier groups with only a single read were discarded before consensus assembly and CDR3 extraction. VDJtools was used for post-analysis of the clonotype tables, and diversity was normalized by down-sampling every dataset to the size of the smallest sample. Repertoire overlap clustering matched CDR3 amino acid but not nucleotide sequences to correct batch-related cross-sample contamination. Starting from the raw public reads, TCRdb applied fastp trimming at Q25, assembled clones with MiXCR and retained in-frame beta chains. Merged by CDR3 protein, the rows form single entries marked with the most common genes and DNA. Here the V and J calls rest on TCRdb's processing, not on the authors' analysis. The sample records about 820,000 distinct CDR3 sequences, about 50% of which are singletons. The ten biggest clones cover approximately 4.5% of the sample.

To demonstrate the VDJtools post-analysis software, the study profiled TCR beta repertoires from the peripheral blood of about a dozen young patients with multiple sclerosis. The patients with multiple sclerosis were children and adolescents between roughly 6 and 17 years of age. This sequence uses TRBV3-1 and TRBJ2-2; TRBD2 is possibly the D segment (6 matching bases). The sample comprised blood. The receptor was isolated from a girl aged 5-17 years with multiple sclerosis. In nucleotide form, the sequence is TGTGCCAGCAGCCAAGTAGCGTCCGGGAGCTACACCGGGGAGCTGTTTTTT. Its protein reads: CASSQVASGSYTGELFF.